These 25 T cell receptor beta chains were sequenced from one sample in a study of cytomegalovirus exposure and HLA in healthy donors. PCR was performed using 60 Vbeta and 13 Jbeta primers. Sequencing used immunoSEQ multiplex PCR; TCRdb keeps in-frame clones, though not all of them. Here the sample spans roughly 100,000 clones, roughly 79% being singletons. The sample taken for sequencing was PBMCs. Every receptor here comes from a man in his forties in good health and CMV-seronegative.

The rearrangement uses TRBV11-2 and TRBJ2-7; 12 nucleotides align to TRBD2. CDR1 is SGHAT, CDR2 FQNNGV, per germline. The length of the CDR3 is 15 residues. V was pared by 6 bases and J by 4 bases, with 7 bases of the junction left unmatched. The CDR3 region is CASSGLAGIFYEQYF. The CDR3 DNA sequence: TGTGCCAGCAGTGGACTAGCGGGGATTTTTTACGAGCAGTACTTC.

The rearrangement uses TRBV5-6 and TRBJ2-4; D possibly corresponds to TRBD1 (6 bases). Germline V gene sequence: CDR1 SGHDT, CDR2 YYEEEE. The length of the CDR3 is 15 residues. V shed 4 bases and J shed 9 bases, with 20 bases lying between them. CDR3 sequence reads: CASSQAGTRGGIQYF. Here the CDR3 DNA reads TGTGCCAGCAGCCAAGCCGGGACCCGAGGGGGCATTCAGTACTTC.

CDR3 nucleotides: TGTGCCAGCAGTTACAGGGGACAGTCCTACGAGCAGTACTTC. Amino acid sequence: CASSYRGQSYEQYF. V gene TRBV6-5 combines with J gene TRBJ2-7, with 7 bases matching TRBD1. CDR3 length equals 14 residues. CDR1 is MNHEY, CDR2 SVGAGI, per germline. The V segment lost 2 bases and the J segment 1 base; nucleotides outside the gene matches: 2.

J is TRBJ2-7 and V is TRBV5-6, with 10 nucleotides matching TRBD2. Per the germline V gene, CDR1 is SGHDT and CDR2 is YYEEEE. The CDR3 consists of 16 residues. V lost 0 bases and J lost 6; bases outside the gene matches: 9. This CDR3 is CASSLDILAGVSEQYF. Written as DNA, the CDR3 is TGTGCCAGCAGCTTGGATATCCTAGCGGGAGTTTCCGAGCAGTACTTC. Variable domain in full (rest from reference TRBV5-6 and TRBJ2-7): DAGVTQSPTHLIKTRGQQVTLRCSPKSGHDTVSWYQQALGQGPQFIFQYYEEEERQRGNFPDRFSGHQFPNYSSELNVNALLLGDSALYLCASSLDILAGVSEQYFGPGTRLTVT.

The J gene is TRBJ2-5, the V gene TRBV19, with D perhaps matching TRBD2 (6 bases). The germline CDR1 and CDR2 sequences are LNHDA and SQIVND (reference sequence). Trimming stripped 5 bases from V and 0 bases from J, with 7 bases between. The CDR3 is 13 residues long. CDR3 loop: CASSWDYQETQYF. The DNA of the CDR3 is TGTGCCAGTAGTTGGGACTACCAAGAGACCCAGTACTTC.

The V and J genes are TRBV14 and TRBJ1-3; tentative D call: TRBD1 (5 bases). The ends were cut back, 4 bases at V and 2 bases at J, with 12 bases in the middle. Germline V gene sequence: CDR1 SGHDN, CDR2 FVKESK. This CDR3 region has 15 residues. The CDR3 protein is CASSLTGLAGNTIYF. In nucleotides, the CDR3 is TGTGCCAGCAGCCTAACAGGTTTGGCTGGAAACACCATATATTTT.

The CDR3 sequence is CASSTRDRAHEQYF. The CDR3 bases are TGTGCCAGCAGTACACGGGACAGGGCCCACGAGCAGTACTTC. The chain uses TRBV6-5 and TRBJ2-7; 9 nucleotides match TRBD1. The V gene end was trimmed by 5 bases and the J gene end by 5 bases; junction bases not matched to a gene: 7. This CDR3 is built from 14 residues. Germline lookup yields CDR1 MNHEY and CDR2 SVGAGI.

The chain has TRBV30 and TRBJ2-1; D is possibly TRBD1 (6 bases). Trimming removed 3 bases from V and 7 bases from J, with 16 bases in between. This CDR3 contains 14 residues. In germline, CDR1 is GTSNPN, CDR2 SVGIG (reference sequence). CDR3: CAWSEGARGNEQFF. DNA of the CDR3: TGTGCCTGGAGCGAAGGGGCTAGGGGGAATGAGCAGTTCTTC.

This chain uses TRBV7-7 with TRBJ2-5; 7 nucleotides align to TRBD1. Germline lookup yields CDR1 SSHAT and CDR2 FNYEAQ (reference sequence). The trim removed 5 bases at V and 1 base at J, leaving 13 bases unmatched. This CDR3 is 17 amino acids long. The CDR3 nucleotides read TGTGCCAGCAGCCCACCCGTAGACAGGGACGGCCAAGAGACCCAGTACTTC. Its protein is CASSPPVDRDGQETQYF.

This chain uses TRBV14 with TRBJ1-2; D is ambiguous. This CDR3 contains 16 residues. Germline CDR1 SGHDN, CDR2 FVKESK. V was clipped by 1 base and J by 3 bases, with 15 bases between them. DNA of the CDR3: TGTGCCAGCAGCCAAGTGGGTAGGACTACGTACTATGGCTACACCTTC. Amino acid sequence: CASSQVGRTTYYGYTF.

The V call is TRBV28, the J call TRBJ2-1, with 9 bases identical to TRBD2. This CDR3 comprises 20 residues. The germline V gene encodes CDR1 MDHEN and CDR2 SYDVKM. The ends lost 3 bases at V and 2 bases at J; junction bases unmatched: 17. DNA for the CDR3: TGTGCCAGCAGTTTTGGGATGGTGCGGGGGGGCCAAGAAGCCTACAATGAGCAGTTCTTC. As protein: CASSFGMVRGGQEAYNEQFF. Combining the CDR3 with reference TRBV28 and TRBJ2-1 gives the whole variable domain DVKVTQSSRYLVKRTGEKVFLECVQDMDHENMFWYRQDPGLGLRLIYFSYDVKMKEKGDIPEGYSVSREKKERFSLILESASTNQTSMYLCASSFGMVRGGQEAYNEQFFGPGTRLTVL.

The genes are TRBV5-4 and TRBJ1-2; 8 bases are a match to TRBD1. Per germline, CDR1 SGHNT and CDR2 YYREEE (reference sequence). CDR3 length equals 14 residues. J was trimmed by 3 bases and V by 3 bases; bases with no gene match: 4. CDR3 bases: TGTGCCAGCAGCTACCTGACAGGGGACTATGGCTACACCTTC. Translating it yields CASSYLTGDYGYTF.

This clone was detected only once. This chain connects TRBV6-6 to TRBJ2-7, with no clear D. The germline CDR1 and CDR2 sequences are MNHNY and SVGAGI (reference sequence). The CDR3 has 13 residues. Trimming took 0 bases from V and 3 from J, leaving 6 bases between them. CDR3 in amino acids: CASSYSQDYEQYF. In DNA form, the CDR3 reads TGTGCCAGCAGTTACTCGCAGGACTACGAGCAGTACTTC.

This chain connects TRBV15 to TRBJ2-7; 9 nucleotides line up with TRBD2. Trimming removed 0 bases from V and 7 bases from J; junction bases left unmatched: 10. CDR3 size: 16 residues. From germline, CDR1 is LNHNV and CDR2 YYDKDF (reference sequence). For the CDR3, the DNA is TGTGCCACCAGCAGAGATTCCTGGACTAGCGCCGGAGAGCAGTACTTC. Residues: CATSRDSWTSAGEQYF.

This chain connects TRBV29-1 to TRBJ1-1, with D possibly TRBD1 on 5 matching bases. This CDR3 has 13 residues. CDR1 and CDR2 (germline): SQVTM, ANQGSEA. Trimming took off 7 bases at V and 0 bases at J, with 12 bases between the two ends. This CDR3 reads CSARRQLNTEAFF. The DNA of the CDR3 is TGCAGCGCAAGAAGACAGTTGAACACTGAAGCTTTCTTT.

V is TRBV27 and J is TRBJ2-7, with 12 bases lining up with TRBD1. The junction had 16 bases not matched to a gene; V was cut back by 5 bases and J by 2 bases. CDR3 length: 19 amino acids. Germline lookup yields CDR1 MNHEY and CDR2 SMNVEV (reference sequence). This chain's CDR3 is CASSTLPGTGGPSPYEQYF. In DNA form, the CDR3 reads TGTGCCAGCAGTACCCTCCCCGGGACAGGGGGCCCATCCCCCTACGAGCAGTACTTC.

The chain has TRBV6-1 and TRBJ2-3, with D perhaps TRBD2 (6 bases). The germline V gene encodes CDR1 MNHNS and CDR2 SASEGT. The ends were cut back, 5 bases at V and 6 bases at J, with 15 bases in the middle. This CDR3 comprises 14 residues. CDR3: CASSPPTRSDTQYF. The CDR3, as DNA: TGTGCCAGCAGTCCGCCGACTAGATCGGATACGCAGTATTTT.

This clone was counted a few times. The chain carries TRBV19 and TRBJ1-2, with D hard to call. Looked up from germline, CDR1 is LNHDA and CDR2 is SQIVND (reference sequence). The CDR3 is made up of 15 amino acids. V gave up 0 bases and J gave up 5 bases, with 13 bases separating them. The CDR3: CASSIEQTSQYGYTF. The CDR3 DNA reads as TGTGCCAGTAGTATAGAACAGACGAGCCAGTATGGCTACACCTTC.

The rearrangement joins TRBV6-5 to TRBJ2-3; 7 bases align to TRBD2. Germline V gene lookup returns CDR1 MNHEY and CDR2 SVGAGI. The CDR3 totals 15 residues. Trimming cost V 6 bases and J 2 bases; bases outside gene matches: 8. The CDR3 nucleotides read TGTGCCAGCAGCCCCGCTAGCGGCTACACAGATACGCAGTATTTT. Protein product: CASSPASGYTDTQYF.

The rearrangement uses TRBV5-1 and TRBJ2-7; perhaps TRBD1 as D (6 bases). Germline V CDR1 and CDR2: SGHRS, YFSETQ. V lost 0 bases and J 1 base, leaving 11 bases between the germline ends. The CDR3 is made up of 15 amino acids. The CDR3 sequence: CASSLVSGDSYEQYF. The CDR3 bases are TGCGCCAGCAGCTTGGTGTCAGGGGATTCCTACGAGCAGTACTTC.

The CDR3 DNA follows: TGTGCCAGTAGTATGCAGGGATCTGGGGCCAACGTCCTGACTTTC. This gives the protein CASSMQGSGANVLTF. The rearrangement uses TRBV19 and TRBJ2-6; maybe TRBD1 (5 bases). The V end was cut by 3 bases, the J end by 1 base, with 7 bases between. There are 15 residues in the CDR3. The V gene's germline CDR1 is LNHDA and CDR2 SQIVND (reference sequence).

The chain employs TRBV19 and TRBJ1-2; D is uncertain. With 7 bases removed from V and 2 bases from J, the gap between germline ends came to 8 bases. Germline-derived CDR1 and CDR2 are LNHDA and SQIVND (reference sequence). This CDR3 region has 12 residues. Here the CDR3 DNA reads TGTGCCAGTAAAACGGGAAACTATGGCTACACCTTC. It codes for CASKTGNYGYTF.

The chain combines TRBV6-5 with TRBJ1-5; tentative D call: TRBD1 (6 bases). This CDR3 region has 15 residues. Germline CDR1 MNHEY, CDR2 SVGAGI. The V gene lost 6 bases and the J gene lost 5 bases, with 17 bases spanning the gap. This CDR3 reads CASRTGGARDQPQHF. The CDR3 nucleotides read TGTGCCAGCAGGACGGGGGGGGCGCGGGATCAGCCCCAGCATTTT.

The chain combines TRBV18 with TRBJ1-2; a possible D gene is TRBD1 (6 bases). V was pared by 3 bases and J by 7 bases, with 9 bases between. The germline V gene encodes CDR1 KGHSH and CDR2 LQKENI. This CDR3 comprises 12 residues. CDR3 region: CASSPEGVGYTF. The DNA of the CDR3 is TGTGCCAGCTCACCTGAGGGGGTTGGCTACACCTTC.

V and J are TRBV4-1 and TRBJ2-1; TRBD2 aligns across 12 bases. V was clipped by 4 bases and J by 4 bases; unmatched bases: 5. The length of the CDR3 is 16 residues. The germline CDR1 and CDR2 sequences are MGHRA and YSYEKL. Written as DNA, the CDR3 is TGCGCCAGCAGCCCCGATGGGACTAGCGGGTACAATGAGCAGTTCTTC. Amino acids: CASSPDGTSGYNEQFF.